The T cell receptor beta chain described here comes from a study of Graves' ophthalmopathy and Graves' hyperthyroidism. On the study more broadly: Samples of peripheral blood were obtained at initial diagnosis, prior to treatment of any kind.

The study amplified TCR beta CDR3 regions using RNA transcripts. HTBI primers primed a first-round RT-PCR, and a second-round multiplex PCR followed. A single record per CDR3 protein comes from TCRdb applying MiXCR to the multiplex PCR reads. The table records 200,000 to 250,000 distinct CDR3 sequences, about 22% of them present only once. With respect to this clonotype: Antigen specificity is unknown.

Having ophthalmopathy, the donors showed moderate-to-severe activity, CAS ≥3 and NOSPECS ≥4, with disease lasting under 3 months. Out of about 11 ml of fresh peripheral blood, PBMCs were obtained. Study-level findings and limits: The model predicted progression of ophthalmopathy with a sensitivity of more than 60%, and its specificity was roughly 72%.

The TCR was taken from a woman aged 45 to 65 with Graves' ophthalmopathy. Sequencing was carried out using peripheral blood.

The CDR3 protein is CASSNLPGVRGGELFF. The CDR3 nucleotides are TGCGCCAGCAGCAACCTGCCAGGGGTGCGGGGCGGGGAGCTGTTTTTT. This sequence joins TRBV4-1 and TRBJ2-2; D may be TRBD1 or TRBD2 (6 bases each). Per the germline V gene, CDR1 is MGHRA and CDR2 is YSYEKL. The CDR3 extends over 16 amino acids. V was clipped by 5 bases and J by 7 bases, with 20 bases between them.